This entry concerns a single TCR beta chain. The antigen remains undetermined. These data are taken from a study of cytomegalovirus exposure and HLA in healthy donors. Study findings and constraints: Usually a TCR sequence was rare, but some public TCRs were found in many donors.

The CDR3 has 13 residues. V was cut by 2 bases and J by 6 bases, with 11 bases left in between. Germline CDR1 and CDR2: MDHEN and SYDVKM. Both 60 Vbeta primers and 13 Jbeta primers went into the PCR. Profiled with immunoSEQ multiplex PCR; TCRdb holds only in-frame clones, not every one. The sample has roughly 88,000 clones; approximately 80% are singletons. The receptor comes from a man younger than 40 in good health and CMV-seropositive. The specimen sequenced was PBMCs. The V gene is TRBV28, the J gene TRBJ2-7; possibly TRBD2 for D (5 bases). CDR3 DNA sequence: TGTGCCAGCAGTTTAGTTGGGGAGCGCGAGCAGTACTTC. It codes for CASSLVGEREQYF.